This T cell receptor beta chain came from a study of shared clonotypes between healthy human individuals. General study points: Generation probability values for non-shared clonotypes were lower than those for clonotypes shared by all four donors.

This CDR3 contains 13 residues. Germline V gives CDR1 MGHDK, CDR2 SYGVNS. V was cut by 3 bases and J by 5 bases, with 8 bases left in between. This clone has a single count. Its cognate antigen is unknown. Only in-frame clones appear in the TCRdb table, and some are missing; sequencing was by immunoSEQ multiplex PCR. The sample lists under 2.5 million clones; approximately 90% were seen once. The origin of this receptor is a man aged 18 to 30 in good health. Some clones in this sample may be carry-over from other donors' samples. The specimen sequenced was naive CD4+ T cells from PBMCs. Subset defined: CD45RA+ positively selected. This chain uses TRBV25-1 with TRBJ1-5; D uncertain. The CDR3, as DNA: TGTGCCAGCAGTGACGTCCTTGATCAGCCCCAGCATTTT. It yields the protein CASSDVLDQPQHF. Full variable domain (remainder filled in from reference TRBV25-1 and TRBJ1-5): EADIYQTPRYLVIGTGKKITLECSQTMGHDKMYWYQQDPGMELHLIHYSYGVNSTEKGDLSSESTVSRIRTEHFPLTLESARPSHTSQYLCASSDVLDQPQHFGDGTRLSIL.